This TCR beta chain was sequenced in a study of blood T cell repertoires in COVID-19. Whole-study context: Samples came from the United States, Italy and Spain, spanning acute and convalescent COVID-19.

In the original processing: It was from reference gene primer amplification that nucleated cell counts were estimated. Produced via immunoSEQ multiplex PCR; TCRdb's table is partial and in-frame only. That table supplies the V and J calls and clone size; D and trimming were determined from the DNA. Here the sample spans tens of thousands of clones, approximately 87% being singletons. The length of the CDR3 is 13 residues. The V and J ends lost 10 bases and 6 bases, in that order; junction bases with no gene match: 12. CDR1 MNHEY and CDR2 SVGAGI come from the germline V gene. The rearrangement links TRBV6-5 to TRBJ2-7; 7 nucleotides match TRBD1. This sequence was found in a man between 50 and 59 years old with active COVID-19. Source material: peripheral blood. CDR3 loop: CATSSTGRIEQYF. The CDR3 coding sequence is TGTGCCACTTCGTCGACAGGGAGAATCGAGCAGTACTTC.